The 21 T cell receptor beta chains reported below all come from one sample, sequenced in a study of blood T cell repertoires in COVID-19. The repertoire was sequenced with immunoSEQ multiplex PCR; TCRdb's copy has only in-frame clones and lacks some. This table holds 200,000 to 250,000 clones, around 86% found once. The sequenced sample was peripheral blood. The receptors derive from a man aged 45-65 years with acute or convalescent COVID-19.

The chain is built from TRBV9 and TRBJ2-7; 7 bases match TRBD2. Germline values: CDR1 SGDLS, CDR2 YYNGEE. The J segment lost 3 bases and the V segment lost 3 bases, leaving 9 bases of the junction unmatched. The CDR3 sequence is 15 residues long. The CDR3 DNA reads TGTGCCAGCAGCGCTCGCGGGGGAGGCGGCTACGAGCAGTACTTC. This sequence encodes CASSARGGGGYEQYF.

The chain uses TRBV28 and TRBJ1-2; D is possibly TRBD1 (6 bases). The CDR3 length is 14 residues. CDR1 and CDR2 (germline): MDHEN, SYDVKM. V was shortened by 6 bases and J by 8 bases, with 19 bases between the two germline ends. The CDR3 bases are TGTGCCAGCAGCCTGGACAGTGTAGGGAAGGGCTACACCTTC. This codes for CASSLDSVGKGYTF.

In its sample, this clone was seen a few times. CDR3 DNA: TGTGCCAGCAGCCCTGCCGAGAATGGCTACACCTTC. Amino acid sequence: CASSPAENGYTF. This rearrangement joins TRBV12-3 or TRBV12-4 to TRBJ1-2, with D unresolved. Deletions cut 6 bases from V and 6 bases from J, with 11 bases between. This CDR3 has 12 residues.

This CDR3 reads CASSYRQRGLNYEQYF. The CDR3 DNA is TGTGCCAGCAGTTACCGGCAGCGGGGGCTGAACTACGAGCAGTACTTC. The chain uses TRBV6-2 or TRBV6-3 and TRBJ2-7; TRBD2 matches at 8 bases. V was pared by 2 bases and J by 3 bases, with 9 bases of the junction left unmatched. The CDR3 is 16 amino acids. The V gene's germline CDR1 is MNHEY and CDR2 SVGEGT.

The DNA for the CDR3 is TGCGCCAGCAGCCCCGGGACACAGAACTTTTCACCCCTCCACTTT. Translated, it gives CASSPGTQNFSPLHF. This rearrangement joins TRBV5-1 to TRBJ1-6, with a possible D match to TRBD1 (6 bases). The CDR3 extends over 15 amino acids. V lost 4 bases, J lost 9 bases, and 17 bases lay in between. The germline CDR1 and CDR2 sequences are SGHRS and YFSETQ.

CDR3 nucleotides: TGTGCCAGCAGTCTCCAGGACAGCTCCTACGAGCAGTACTTC. It is translated as CASSLQDSSYEQYF. The chain links TRBV2 to TRBJ2-7; D is possibly TRBD1 (6 bases). Deletions cut 5 bases from V and 0 bases from J, with 11 bases between. This CDR3 has 14 residues. Germline lookup yields CDR1 SNHLY and CDR2 FYNNEI. The full variable domain, its missing parts supplied by reference TRBV2 and TRBJ2-7, is EPEVTQTPSHQVTQMGQEVILRCVPISNHLYFYWYRQILGQKVEFLVSFYNNEISEKSEIFDDQFSVERPDGSNFTLKIRSTKLEDSAMYFCASSLQDSSYEQYFGPGTRLTVT.

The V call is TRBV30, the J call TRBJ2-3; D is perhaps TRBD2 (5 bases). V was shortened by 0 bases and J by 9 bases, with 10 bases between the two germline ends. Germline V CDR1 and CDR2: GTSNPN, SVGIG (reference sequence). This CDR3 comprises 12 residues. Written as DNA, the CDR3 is TGTGCCTGGAGTGTACGGGGTGACACGCAGTATTTT. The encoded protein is CAWSVRGDTQYF. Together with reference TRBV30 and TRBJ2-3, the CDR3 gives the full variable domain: SQTIHQWPATLVQPVGSPLSLECTVEGTSNPNLYWYRQAAGRGLQLLFYSVGIGQISSEVPQNLSASRPQDRQFILSSKKLLLSDSGFYLCAWSVRGDTQYFGPGTRLTVL.

The CDR3 loop reads CASSLIGPPGGTEAFF. CDR3 DNA: TGTGCCAGCAGTTTGATTGGGCCGCCGGGGGGTACTGAAGCTTTCTTT. This chain uses TRBV27 with TRBJ1-1, with a weak D call TRBD1 (5 bases). Trimming left V 3 bases short and J 5 bases short, with 19 bases between. Germline CDR1 and CDR2: MNHEY and SMNVEV (reference sequence). The CDR3 sequence is 16 residues long.

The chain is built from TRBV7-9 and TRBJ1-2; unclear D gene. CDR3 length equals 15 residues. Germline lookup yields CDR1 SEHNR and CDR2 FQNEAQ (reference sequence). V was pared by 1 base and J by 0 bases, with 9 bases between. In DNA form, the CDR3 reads TGTGCCAGCAGCTTAGAGCAGGCCGCTAACTATGGCTACACCTTC. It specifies CASSLEQAANYGYTF. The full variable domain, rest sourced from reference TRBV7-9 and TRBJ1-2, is DTGVSQNPRHKITKRGQNVTFRCDPISEHNRLYWYRQTLGQGPEFLTYFQNEAQLEKSRLLSDRFSAERPKGSFSTLEIQRTEQGDSAMYLCASSLEQAANYGYTFGSGTRLTVV.

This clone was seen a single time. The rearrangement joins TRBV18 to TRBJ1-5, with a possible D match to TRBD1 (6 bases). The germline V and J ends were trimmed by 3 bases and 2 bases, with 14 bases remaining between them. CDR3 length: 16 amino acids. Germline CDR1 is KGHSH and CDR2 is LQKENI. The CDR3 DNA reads TGTGCCAGCTCACCCCCGGACAGCCTCGGCAATCAGCCCCAGCATTTT. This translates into CASSPPDSLGNQPQHF. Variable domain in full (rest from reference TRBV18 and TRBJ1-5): NAGVMQNPRHLVRRRGQEARLRCSPMKGHSHVYWYRQLPEEGLKFMVYLQKENIIDESGMPKERFSAEFPKEGPSILRIQQVVRGDSAAYFCASSPPDSLGNQPQHFGDGTRLSIL.

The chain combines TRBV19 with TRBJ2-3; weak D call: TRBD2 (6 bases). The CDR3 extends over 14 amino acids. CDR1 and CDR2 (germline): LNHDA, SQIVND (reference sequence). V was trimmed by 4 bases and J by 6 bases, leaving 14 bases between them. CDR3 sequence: CASSTPRGGDTQYF. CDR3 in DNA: TGTGCCAGTAGTACGCCACGAGGAGGGGATACGCAGTATTTT.

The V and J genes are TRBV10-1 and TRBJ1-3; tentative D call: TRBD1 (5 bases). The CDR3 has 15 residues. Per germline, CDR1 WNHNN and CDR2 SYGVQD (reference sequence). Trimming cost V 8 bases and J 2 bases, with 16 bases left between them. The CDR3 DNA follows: TGCGCCAGCCGGGCGGGGACCGAGACTGGAAACACCATATATTTT. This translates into CASRAGTETGNTIYF.

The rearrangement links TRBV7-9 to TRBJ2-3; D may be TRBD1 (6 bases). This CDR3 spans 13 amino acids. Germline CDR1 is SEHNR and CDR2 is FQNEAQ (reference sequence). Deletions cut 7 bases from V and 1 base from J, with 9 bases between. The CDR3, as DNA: TGTGCCAGCATGGGGGCGGGCACAGATACGCAGTATTTT. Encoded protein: CASMGAGTDTQYF.

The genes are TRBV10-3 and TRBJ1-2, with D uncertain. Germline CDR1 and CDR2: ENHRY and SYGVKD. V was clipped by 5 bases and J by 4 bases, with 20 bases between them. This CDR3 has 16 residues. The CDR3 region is CAISSASIATSYGYTF. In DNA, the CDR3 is TGTGCCATCAGTTCCGCATCGATAGCCACTTCCTATGGCTACACCTTC.

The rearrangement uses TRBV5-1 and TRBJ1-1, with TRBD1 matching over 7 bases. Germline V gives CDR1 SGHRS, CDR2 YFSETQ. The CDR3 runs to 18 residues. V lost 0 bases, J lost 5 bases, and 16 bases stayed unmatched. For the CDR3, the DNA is TGCGCCAGCAGCTTGGCTCAGGTGTCCAGGGGGATAATTACTGAAGCTTTCTTT. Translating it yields CASSLAQVSRGIITEAFF.

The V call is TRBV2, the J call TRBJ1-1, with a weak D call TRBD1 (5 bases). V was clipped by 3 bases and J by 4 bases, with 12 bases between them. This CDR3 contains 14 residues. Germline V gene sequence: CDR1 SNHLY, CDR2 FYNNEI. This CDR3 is CASSEIRQSTEAFF. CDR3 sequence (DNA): TGTGCCAGCAGTGAGATAAGACAGAGCACTGAAGCTTTCTTT.

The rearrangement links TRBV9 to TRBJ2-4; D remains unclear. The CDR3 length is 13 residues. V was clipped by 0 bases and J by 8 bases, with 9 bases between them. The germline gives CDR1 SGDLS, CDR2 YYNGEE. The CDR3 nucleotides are TGTGCCAGCAGCGTAGGCAGGAACGACATTCAGTACTTC. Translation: CASSVGRNDIQYF.

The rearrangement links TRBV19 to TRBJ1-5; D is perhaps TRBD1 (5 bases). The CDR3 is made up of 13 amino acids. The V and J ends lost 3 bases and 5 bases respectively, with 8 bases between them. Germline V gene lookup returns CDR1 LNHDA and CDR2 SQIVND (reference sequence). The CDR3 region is CASSMQGDQPQHF. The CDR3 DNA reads TGTGCCAGTAGTATGCAGGGCGATCAGCCCCAGCATTTT.

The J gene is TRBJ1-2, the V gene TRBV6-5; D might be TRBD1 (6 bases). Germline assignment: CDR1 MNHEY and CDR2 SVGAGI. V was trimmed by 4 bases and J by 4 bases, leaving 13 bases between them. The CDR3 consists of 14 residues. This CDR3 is CASSSLTGPYGYTF. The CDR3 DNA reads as TGTGCCAGCAGTTCCCTGACAGGTCCCTATGGCTACACCTTC.

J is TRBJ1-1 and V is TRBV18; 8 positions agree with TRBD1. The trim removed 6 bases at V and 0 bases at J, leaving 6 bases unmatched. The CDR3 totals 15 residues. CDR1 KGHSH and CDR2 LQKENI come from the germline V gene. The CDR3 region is CASSPMGQVNTEAFF. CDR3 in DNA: TGTGCCAGCTCTCCTATGGGACAGGTGAACACTGAAGCTTTCTTT.

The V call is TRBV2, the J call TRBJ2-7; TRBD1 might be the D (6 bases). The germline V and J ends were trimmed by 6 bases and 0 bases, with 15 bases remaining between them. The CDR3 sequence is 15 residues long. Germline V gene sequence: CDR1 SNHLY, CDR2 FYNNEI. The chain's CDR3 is CASRMVQGPSYEQYF. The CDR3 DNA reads TGTGCCAGCAGGATGGTACAGGGTCCCTCCTACGAGCAGTACTTC.